This TCR beta chain stems from a study of identical twins. Via MiXCR, TCRdb re-called the 5' RACE reads, giving one row per CDR3 protein. The data hold about 890,000 distinct CDR3 sequences, with about 12% observed a single time. This clonotype was counted between two and nine times. Its antigen is not known. Germline assignment: CDR1 SNHLY and CDR2 FYNNEI. The J segment lost 11 bases and the V segment lost 7 bases, leaving 9 bases of the junction unmatched. The CDR3 has 14 residues. Overall study results and limits: Modelling underestimated the level of out-of-frame TCR alpha sharing observed in monozygotic twins.

These data were also reused for a study on yellow fever vaccine responses in identical twins.

The V and J genes are TRBV2 and TRBJ1-6; 9 positions agree with TRBD1. Sequencing was carried out using PBMCs. The origin of this receptor is a woman between 18 and 29 years old in good health. The DNA of the CDR3 is TGTGCCAGCACCGGGACAGGGACAAGAACACCCCTCCACTTT. Amino acid sequence: CASTGTGTRTPLHF.